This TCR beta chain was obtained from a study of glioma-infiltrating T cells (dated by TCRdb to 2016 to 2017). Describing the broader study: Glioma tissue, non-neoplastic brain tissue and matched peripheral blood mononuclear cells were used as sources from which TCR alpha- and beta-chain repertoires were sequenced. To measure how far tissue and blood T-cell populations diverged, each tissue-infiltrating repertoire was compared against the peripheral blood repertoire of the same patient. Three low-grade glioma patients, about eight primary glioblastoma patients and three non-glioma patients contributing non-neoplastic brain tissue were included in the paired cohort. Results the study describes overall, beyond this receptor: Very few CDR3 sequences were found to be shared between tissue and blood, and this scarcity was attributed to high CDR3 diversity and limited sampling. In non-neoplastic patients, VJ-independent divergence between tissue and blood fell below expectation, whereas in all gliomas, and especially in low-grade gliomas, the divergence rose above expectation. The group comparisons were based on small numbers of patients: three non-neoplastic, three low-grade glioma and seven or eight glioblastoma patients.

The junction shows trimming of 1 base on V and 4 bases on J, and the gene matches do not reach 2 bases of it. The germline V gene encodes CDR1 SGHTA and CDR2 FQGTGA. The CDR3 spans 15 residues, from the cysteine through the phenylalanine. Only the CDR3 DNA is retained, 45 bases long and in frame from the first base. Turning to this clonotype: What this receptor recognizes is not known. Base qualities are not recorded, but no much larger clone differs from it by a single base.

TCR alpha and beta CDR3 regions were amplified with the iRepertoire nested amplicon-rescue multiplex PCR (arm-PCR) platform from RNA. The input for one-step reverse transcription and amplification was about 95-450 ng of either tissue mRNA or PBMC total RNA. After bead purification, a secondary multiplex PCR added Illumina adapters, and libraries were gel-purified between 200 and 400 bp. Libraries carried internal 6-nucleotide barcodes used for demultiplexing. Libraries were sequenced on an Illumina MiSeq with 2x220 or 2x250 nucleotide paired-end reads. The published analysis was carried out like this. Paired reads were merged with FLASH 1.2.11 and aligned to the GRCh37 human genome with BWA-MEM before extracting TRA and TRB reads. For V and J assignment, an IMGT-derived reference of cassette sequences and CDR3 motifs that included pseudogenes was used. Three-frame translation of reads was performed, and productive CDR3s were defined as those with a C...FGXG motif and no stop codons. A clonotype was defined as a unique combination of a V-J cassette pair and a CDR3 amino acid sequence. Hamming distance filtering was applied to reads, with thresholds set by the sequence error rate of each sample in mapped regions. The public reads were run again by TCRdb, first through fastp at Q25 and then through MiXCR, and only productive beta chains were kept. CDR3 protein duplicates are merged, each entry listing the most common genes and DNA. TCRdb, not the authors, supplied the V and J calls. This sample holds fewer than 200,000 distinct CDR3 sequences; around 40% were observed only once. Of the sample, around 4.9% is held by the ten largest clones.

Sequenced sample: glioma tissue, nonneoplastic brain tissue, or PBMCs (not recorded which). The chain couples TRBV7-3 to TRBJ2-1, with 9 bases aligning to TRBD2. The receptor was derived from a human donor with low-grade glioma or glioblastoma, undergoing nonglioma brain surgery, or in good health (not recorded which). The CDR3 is CASSLSLAGYNEQFF. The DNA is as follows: TGTGCCAGCAGCTTAAGCCTAGCGGGATACAATGAGCAGTTCTTC.